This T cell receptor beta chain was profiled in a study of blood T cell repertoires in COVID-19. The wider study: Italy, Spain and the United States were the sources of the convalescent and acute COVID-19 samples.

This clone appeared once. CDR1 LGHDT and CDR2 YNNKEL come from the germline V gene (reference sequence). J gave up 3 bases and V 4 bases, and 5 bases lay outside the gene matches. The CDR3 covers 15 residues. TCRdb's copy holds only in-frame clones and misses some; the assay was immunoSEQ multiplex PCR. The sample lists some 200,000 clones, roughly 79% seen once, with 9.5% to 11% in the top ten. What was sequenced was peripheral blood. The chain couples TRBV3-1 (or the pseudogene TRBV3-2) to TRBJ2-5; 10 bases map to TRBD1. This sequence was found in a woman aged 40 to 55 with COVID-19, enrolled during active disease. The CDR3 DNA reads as TGTGCCAGCAGCCGTTCCGGGACAGGGGAAGAGACCCAGTACTTC. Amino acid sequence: CASSRSGTGEETQYF.